The TCR beta chain described here comes from a study of blood T cell repertoires in COVID-19. About the research overall: The study drew acute and convalescent COVID-19 samples from the United States, Italy and Spain. The cDNA or gDNA used as material had been derived from T cells, B-cell-depleted T cells, or PBMCs.

The protocol was immunoSEQ multiplex PCR, while the TCRdb copy is restricted to in-frame clones and leaves out a portion. This table has about 370,000 clones, around 90% appearing once. V gave up 10 bases and J gave up 3 bases, with 21 bases separating them. This CDR3 spans 15 amino acids. The V gene's germline CDR1 is MNHEY and CDR2 SVGAGI. The sequenced sample consisted of peripheral blood. The sequence came from a woman aged 25 to 45 with COVID-19, enrolled during active disease. The chain couples TRBV6-5 to TRBJ1-2, with unresolved D. CDR3 amino acids: CATSLGRVDYYGYTF. The DNA of the CDR3 is TGTGCCACCAGCTTAGGGAGGGTCGATTACTATGGCTACACCTTC.